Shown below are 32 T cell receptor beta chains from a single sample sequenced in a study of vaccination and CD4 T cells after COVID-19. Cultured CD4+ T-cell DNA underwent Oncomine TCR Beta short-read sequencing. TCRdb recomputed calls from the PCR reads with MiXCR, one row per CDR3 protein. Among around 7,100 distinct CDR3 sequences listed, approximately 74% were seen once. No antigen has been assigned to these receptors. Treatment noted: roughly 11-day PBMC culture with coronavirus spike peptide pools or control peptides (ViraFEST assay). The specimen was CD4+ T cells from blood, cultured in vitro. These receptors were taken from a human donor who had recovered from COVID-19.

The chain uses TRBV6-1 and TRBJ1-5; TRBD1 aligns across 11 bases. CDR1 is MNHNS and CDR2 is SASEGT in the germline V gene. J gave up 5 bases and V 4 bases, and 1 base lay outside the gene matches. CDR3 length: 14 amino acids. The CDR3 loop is CASSADRGHQPQHF. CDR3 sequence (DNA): TGTGCCAGCAGTGCGGACAGGGGGCATCAGCCCCAGCATTTT.

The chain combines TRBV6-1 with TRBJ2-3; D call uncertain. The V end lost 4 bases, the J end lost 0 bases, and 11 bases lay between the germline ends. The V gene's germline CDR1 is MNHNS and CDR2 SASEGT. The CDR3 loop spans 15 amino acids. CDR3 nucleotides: TGTGCCAGCAGTGTCGCGCACTCTAGCACAGATACGCAGTATTTT. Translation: CASSVAHSSTDTQYF.

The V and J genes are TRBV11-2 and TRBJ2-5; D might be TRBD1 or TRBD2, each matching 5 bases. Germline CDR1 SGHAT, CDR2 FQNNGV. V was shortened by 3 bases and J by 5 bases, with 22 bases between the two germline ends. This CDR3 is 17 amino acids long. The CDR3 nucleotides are TGTGCCAGCAGCTTGGTTCGAGGGCTAGCCGGGACGGAGACCCAGTACTTC. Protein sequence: CASSLVRGLAGTETQYF.

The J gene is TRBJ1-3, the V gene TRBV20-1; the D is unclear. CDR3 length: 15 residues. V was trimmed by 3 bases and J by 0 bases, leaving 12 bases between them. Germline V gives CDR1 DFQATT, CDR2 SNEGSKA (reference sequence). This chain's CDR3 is CSARSPVNSGNTIYF. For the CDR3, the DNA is TGCAGTGCTAGGTCCCCAGTAAACTCTGGAAACACCATATATTTT.

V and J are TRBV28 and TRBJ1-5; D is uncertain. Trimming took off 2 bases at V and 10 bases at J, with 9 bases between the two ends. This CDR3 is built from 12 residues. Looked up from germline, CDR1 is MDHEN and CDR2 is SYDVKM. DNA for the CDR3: TGTGCCAGCAGTTTACTGGCCCTACCCCAGCATTTT. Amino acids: CASSLLALPQHF.

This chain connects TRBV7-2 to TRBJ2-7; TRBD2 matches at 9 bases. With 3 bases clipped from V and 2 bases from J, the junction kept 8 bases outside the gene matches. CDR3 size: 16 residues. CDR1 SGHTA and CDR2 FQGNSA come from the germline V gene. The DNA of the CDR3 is TGTGCCAGCAGCTTCGGCGGGGGCGGGGGGGCCTACGAGCAGTACTTC. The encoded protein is CASSFGGGGGAYEQYF.

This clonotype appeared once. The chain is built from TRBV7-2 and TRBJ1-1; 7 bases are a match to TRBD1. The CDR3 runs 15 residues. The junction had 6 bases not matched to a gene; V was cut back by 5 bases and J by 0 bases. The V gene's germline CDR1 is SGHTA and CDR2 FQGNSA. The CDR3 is CASSTQQGLNTEAFF. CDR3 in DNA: TGTGCCAGCAGCACCCAACAGGGGCTGAACACTGAAGCTTTCTTT.

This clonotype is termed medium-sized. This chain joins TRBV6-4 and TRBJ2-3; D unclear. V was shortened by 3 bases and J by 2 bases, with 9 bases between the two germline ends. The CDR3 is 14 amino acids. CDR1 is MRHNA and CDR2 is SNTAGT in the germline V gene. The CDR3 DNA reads TGTGCCAGCAGTGAGACGTTTCCCACAGATACGCAGTATTTT. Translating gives CASSETFPTDTQYF.

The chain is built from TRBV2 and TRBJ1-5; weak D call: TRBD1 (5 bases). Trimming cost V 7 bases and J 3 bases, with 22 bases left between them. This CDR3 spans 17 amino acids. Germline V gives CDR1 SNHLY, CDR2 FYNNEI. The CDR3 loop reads CASMGQPRRQLNQPQHF. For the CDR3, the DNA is TGTGCCAGCATGGGGCAGCCCCGGCGACAGCTCAATCAGCCCCAGCATTTT.

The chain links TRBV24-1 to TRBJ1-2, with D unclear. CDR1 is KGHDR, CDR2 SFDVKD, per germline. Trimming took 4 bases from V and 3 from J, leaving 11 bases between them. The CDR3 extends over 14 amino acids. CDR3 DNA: TGTGCCACCAGTGAAACCACGTCGGACTATGGCTACACCTTC. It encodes CATSETTSDYGYTF.

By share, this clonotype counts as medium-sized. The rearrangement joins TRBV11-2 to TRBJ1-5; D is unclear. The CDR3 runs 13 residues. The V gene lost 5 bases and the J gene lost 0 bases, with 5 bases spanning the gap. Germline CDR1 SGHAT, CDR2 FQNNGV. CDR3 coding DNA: TGTGCCAGCAGCCTCAATAGCAATCAGCCCCAGCATTTT. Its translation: CASSLNSNQPQHF.

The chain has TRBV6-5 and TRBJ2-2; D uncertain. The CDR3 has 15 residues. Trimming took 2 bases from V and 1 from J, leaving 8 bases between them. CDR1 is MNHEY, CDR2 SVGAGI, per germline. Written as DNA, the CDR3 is TGTGCCAGCAGTTACGATGGCAGGAACACCGGGGAGCTGTTTTTT. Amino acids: CASSYDGRNTGELFF.

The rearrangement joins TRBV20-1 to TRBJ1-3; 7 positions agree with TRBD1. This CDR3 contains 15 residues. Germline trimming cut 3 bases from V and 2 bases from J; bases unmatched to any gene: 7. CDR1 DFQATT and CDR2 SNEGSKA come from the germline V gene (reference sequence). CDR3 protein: CSARSGQGAGNTIYF. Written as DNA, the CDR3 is TGCAGTGCTAGGAGCGGGCAGGGGGCTGGAAACACCATATATTTT.

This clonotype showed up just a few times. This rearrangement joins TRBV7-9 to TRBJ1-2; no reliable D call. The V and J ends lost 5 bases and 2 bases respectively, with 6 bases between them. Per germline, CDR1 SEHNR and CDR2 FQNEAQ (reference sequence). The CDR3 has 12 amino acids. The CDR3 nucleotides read TGTGCCAGCAGCACACAGAACTATGGCTACACCTTC. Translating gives CASSTQNYGYTF. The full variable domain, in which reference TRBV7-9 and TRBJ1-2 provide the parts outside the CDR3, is DTGVSQNPRHKITKRGQNVTFRCDPISEHNRLYWYRQTLGQGPEFLTYFQNEAQLEKSRLLSDRFSAERPKGSFSTLEIQRTEQGDSAMYLCASSTQNYGYTFGSGTRLTVV.

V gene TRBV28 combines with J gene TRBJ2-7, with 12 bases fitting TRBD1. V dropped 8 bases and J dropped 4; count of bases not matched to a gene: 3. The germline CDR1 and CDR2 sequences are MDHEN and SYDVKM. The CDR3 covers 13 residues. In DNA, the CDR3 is TGTGCCAGCGGGACAGGGGGCTTTTACGAGCAGTACTTC. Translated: CASGTGGFYEQYF.

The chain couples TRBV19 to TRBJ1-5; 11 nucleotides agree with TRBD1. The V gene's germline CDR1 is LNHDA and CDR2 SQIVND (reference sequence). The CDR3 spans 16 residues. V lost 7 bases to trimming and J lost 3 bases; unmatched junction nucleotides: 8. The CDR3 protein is CASTRDRGYYNQPQHF. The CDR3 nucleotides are TGTGCCAGTACTCGGGACAGGGGGTATTACAATCAGCCCCAGCATTTT.

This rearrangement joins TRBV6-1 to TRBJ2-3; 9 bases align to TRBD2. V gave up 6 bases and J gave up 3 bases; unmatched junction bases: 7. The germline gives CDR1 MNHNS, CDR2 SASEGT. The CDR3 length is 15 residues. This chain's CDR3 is CASRTGTSPTDTQYF. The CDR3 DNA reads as TGTGCCAGCAGGACCGGGACTAGCCCTACAGATACGCAGTATTTT.

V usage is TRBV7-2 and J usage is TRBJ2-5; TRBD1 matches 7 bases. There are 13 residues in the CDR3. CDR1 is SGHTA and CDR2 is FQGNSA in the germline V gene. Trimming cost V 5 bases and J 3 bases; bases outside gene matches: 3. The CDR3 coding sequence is TGTGCCAGCAGCCCCGGACAGGAAGAGACCCAGTACTTC. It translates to CASSPGQEETQYF. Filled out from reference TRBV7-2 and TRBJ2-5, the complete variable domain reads GAGVSQSPSNKVTEKGKDVELRCDPISGHTALYWYRQSLGQGLEFLIYFQGNSAPDKSGLPSDRFSAERTGGSVSTLTIQRTQQEDSAVYLCASSPGQEETQYFGPGTRLLVL.

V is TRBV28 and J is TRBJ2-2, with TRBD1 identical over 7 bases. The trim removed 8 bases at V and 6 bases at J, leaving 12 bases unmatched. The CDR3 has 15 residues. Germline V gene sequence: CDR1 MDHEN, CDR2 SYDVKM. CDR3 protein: CASFPPDRAAGELFF. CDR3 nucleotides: TGTGCCAGCTTTCCCCCCGACAGGGCCGCCGGGGAGCTGTTTTTT.

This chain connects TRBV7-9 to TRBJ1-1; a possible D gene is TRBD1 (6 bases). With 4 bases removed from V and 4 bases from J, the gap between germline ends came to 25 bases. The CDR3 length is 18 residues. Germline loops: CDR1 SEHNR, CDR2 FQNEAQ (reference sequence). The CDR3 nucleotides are TGTGCCAGCAGCTCTTTCGGTTGGGGGGGCGGTCAGGGCACTGAAGCTTTCTTT. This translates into CASSSFGWGGGQGTEAFF.

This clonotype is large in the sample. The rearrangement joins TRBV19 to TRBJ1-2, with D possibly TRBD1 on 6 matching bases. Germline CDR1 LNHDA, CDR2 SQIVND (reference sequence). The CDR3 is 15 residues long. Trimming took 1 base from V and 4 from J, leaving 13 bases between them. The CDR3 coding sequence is TGTGCCAGTAGTATAGGGACAGACCGTCCCTATGGCTACACCTTC. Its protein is CASSIGTDRPYGYTF. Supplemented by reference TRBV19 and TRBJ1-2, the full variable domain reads DGGITQSPKYLFRKEGQNVTLSCEQNLNHDAMYWYRQDPGQGLRLIYYSQIVNDFQKGDIAEGYSVSREKKESFPLTVTSAQKNPTAFYLCASSIGTDRPYGYTFGSGTRLTVV.

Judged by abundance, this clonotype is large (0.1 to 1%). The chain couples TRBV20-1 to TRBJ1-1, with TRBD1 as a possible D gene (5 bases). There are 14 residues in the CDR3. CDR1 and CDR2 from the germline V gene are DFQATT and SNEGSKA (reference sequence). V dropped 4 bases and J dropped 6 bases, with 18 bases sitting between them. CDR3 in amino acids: CSANPGTPWAEAFF. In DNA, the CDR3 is TGCAGTGCTAACCCTGGGACTCCCTGGGCTGAAGCTTTCTTT.

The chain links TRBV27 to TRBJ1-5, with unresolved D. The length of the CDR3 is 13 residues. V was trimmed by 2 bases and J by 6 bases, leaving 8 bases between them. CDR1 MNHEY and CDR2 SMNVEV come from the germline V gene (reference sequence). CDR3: CASSLVGFQPQHF. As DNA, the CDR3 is TGTGCCAGCAGTTTAGTGGGTTTTCAGCCCCAGCATTTT.

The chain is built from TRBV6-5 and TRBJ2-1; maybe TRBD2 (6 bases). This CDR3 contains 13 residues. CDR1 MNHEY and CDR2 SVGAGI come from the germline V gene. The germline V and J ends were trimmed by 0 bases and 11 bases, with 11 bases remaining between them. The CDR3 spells CASSYSSGTQQFF. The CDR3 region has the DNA TGTGCCAGCAGTTACTCGAGTGGGACTCAGCAGTTCTTC.

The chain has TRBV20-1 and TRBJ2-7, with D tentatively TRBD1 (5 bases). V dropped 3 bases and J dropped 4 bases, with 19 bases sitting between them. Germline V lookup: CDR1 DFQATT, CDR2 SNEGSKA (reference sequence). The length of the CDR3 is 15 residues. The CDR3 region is CSASPARGRDYEQYF. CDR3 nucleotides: TGCAGTGCTAGCCCCGCAAGGGGCAGAGATTACGAGCAGTACTTC.

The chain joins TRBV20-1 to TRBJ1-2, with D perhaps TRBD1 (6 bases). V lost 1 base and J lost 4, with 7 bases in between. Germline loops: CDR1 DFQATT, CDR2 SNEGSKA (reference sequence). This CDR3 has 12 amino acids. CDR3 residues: CSARVGAYGYTF. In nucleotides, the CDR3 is TGCAGTGCTAGAGTGGGGGCCTATGGCTACACCTTC.

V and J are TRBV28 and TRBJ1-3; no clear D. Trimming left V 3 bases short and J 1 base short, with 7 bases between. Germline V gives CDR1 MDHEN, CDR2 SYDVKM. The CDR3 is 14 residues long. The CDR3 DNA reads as TGTGCCAGCAGTTTCCAAGGTTCTGGAAACACCATATATTTT. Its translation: CASSFQGSGNTIYF.

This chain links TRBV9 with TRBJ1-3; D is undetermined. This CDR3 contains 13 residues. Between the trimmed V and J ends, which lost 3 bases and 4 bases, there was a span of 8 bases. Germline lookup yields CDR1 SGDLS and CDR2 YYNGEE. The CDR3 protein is CASSGLTGNTIYF. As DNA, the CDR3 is TGTGCCAGCAGCGGACTAACGGGAAACACCATATATTTT. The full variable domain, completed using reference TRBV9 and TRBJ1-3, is DSGVTQTPKHLITATGQRVTLRCSPRSGDLSVYWYQQSLDQGLQFLIQYYNGEERAKGNILERFSAQQFPDLHSELNLSSLELGDSALYFCASSGLTGNTIYFGEGSWLTVV.

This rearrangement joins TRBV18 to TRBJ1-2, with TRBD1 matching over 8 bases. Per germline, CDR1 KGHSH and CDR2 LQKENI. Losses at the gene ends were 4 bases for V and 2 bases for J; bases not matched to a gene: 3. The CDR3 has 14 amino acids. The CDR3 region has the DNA TGTGCCAGCTCACTGACAGGGGAAAACTATGGCTACACCTTC. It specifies CASSLTGENYGYTF.

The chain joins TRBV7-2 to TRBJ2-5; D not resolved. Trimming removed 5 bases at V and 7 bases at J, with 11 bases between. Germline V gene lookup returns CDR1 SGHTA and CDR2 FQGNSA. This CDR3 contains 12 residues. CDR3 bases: TGTGCCAGCAGCCCTGAAATGAGGACCCAGTACTTC. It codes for CASSPEMRTQYF.

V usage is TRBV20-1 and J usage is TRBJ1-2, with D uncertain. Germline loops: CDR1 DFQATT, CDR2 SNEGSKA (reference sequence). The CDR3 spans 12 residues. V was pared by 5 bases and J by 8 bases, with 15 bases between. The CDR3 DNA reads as TGCAGTGCTGTAAGCCATTTAGGGGGCTACACCTTC. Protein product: CSAVSHLGGYTF.

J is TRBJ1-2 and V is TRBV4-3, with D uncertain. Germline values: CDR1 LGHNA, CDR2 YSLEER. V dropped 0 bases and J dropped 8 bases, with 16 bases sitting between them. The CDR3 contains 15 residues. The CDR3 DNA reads TGCGCCAGCAGCCAAGACGCCCAGTGGGTCGGAGGCTACACCTTC. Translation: CASSQDAQWVGGYTF.